The source of this T cell receptor beta chain is a study of T cells in Graves' hyperthyroidism and ophthalmopathy. Across the study: Sampling of peripheral blood happened at initial diagnosis, prior to any treatment.

Patients aged 18 to 65 had newly diagnosed hyperthyroidism of under 2 months' duration. It was RNA transcripts that yielded the amplified TCR beta CDR3 regions. RT-PCR in the first round (using the HTBI primer set) targeted the TCR CDR3. TCRdb re-analysed the multiplex PCR reads in MiXCR, keeping a single row per CDR3 protein. Altogether about 420,000 distinct CDR3 sequences are present, 15% to 19% being singletons, with the ten largest covering 7.5% to 8%. The ends were cut back, 3 bases at V and 2 bases at J, with 8 bases in the middle. This CDR3 has 14 amino acids. Germline V gene data show CDR1 as MNHEY and CDR2 as SMNVEV (reference sequence). The study's findings and limits: The model foresaw ophthalmopathy a median around 6.4 months prior to onset.

This clonotype occurred many times. What it recognizes is unknown. V gene TRBV27 combines with J gene TRBJ1-5; no firm D call. This receptor was obtained from a woman aged 18-29 years with Graves' hyperthyroidism. The sequenced material came from blood. CDR3 residues: CASSFDGGNQPQHF. The CDR3 nucleotides read TGTGCCAGCAGTTTCGACGGAGGCAATCAGCCCCAGCATTTT.